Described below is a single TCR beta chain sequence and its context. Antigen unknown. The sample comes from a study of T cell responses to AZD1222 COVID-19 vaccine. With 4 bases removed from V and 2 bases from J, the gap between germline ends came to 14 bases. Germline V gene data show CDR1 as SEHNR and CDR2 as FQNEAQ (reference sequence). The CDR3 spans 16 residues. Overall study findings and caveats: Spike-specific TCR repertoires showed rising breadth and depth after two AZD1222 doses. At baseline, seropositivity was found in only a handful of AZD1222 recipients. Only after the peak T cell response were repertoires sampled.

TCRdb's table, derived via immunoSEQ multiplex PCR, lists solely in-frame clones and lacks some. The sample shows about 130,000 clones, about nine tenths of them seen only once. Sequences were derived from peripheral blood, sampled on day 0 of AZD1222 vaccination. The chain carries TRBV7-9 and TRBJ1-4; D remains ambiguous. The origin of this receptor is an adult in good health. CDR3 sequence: CASSSGVLGTNEKLFF. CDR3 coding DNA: TGTGCCAGCAGCTCGGGCGTTCTGGGGACTAATGAAAAACTGTTTTTT.